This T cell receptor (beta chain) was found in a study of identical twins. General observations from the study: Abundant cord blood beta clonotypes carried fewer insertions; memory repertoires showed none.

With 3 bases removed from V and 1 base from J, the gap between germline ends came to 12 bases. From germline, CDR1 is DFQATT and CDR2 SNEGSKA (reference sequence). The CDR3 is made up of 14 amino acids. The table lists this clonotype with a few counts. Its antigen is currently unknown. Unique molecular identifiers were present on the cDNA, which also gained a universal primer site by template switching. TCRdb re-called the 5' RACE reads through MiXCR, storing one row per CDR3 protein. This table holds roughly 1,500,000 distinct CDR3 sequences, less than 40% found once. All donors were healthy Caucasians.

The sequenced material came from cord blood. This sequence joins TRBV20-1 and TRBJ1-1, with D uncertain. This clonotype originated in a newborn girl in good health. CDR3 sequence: CSASSANRNTEAFF. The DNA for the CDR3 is TGCAGTGCTAGCTCCGCCAACCGGAACACTGAAGCTTTCTTT.